Following are 20 T cell receptor beta chains from one sample sequenced in a study of early stage breast cancer tumors. The protocol was immunoSEQ multiplex PCR, while the TCRdb copy is restricted to in-frame clones and leaves out a portion. The table records 9,500 to 11,000 clones, 55% to 75% of them present only once. Sample: breast tumor tissue. The receptors were gathered from a person in their 40s with breast cancer.

The V and J genes are TRBV5-6 and TRBJ2-5; 7 bases fit TRBD2. This CDR3 region has 15 residues. The V gene's germline CDR1 is SGHDT and CDR2 YYEEEE. Trimming at V came to 1 base and at J to 4 bases, leaving 7 bases not matched to a gene. The chain's CDR3 is CASSLSAGLGETQYF. The DNA for the CDR3 is TGTGCCAGCAGCTTGTCAGCGGGACTGGGAGAGACCCAGTACTTC.

This clone has more than one count but fewer than ten. V is TRBV19 and J is TRBJ2-7; 12 bases fit TRBD2. From germline, CDR1 is LNHDA and CDR2 SQIVND (reference sequence). Germline trimming cut 3 bases from V and 4 bases from J; bases unmatched to any gene: 7. The length of the CDR3 is 16 residues. The CDR3 loop reads CASSITGLAGHYEQYF. CDR3 DNA: TGTGCCAGTAGTATCACGGGACTAGCGGGTCATTACGAGCAGTACTTC.

This rearrangement joins TRBV28 to TRBJ1-5; 8 nucleotides align to TRBD1. Germline V gene data show CDR1 as MDHEN and CDR2 as SYDVKM. This CDR3 region has 15 residues. V trimming: 6 bases; J trimming: 5 bases; junction bases outside the gene matches: 9. CDR3 nucleotides: TGTGCCAGCAGGATTGGACAGGGCGAATATCAGCCCCAGCATTTT. Translation gives CASRIGQGEYQPQHF.

The chain uses TRBV30 and TRBJ1-1; TRBD1 might be the D (5 bases). Germline CDR1 and CDR2: GTSNPN and SVGIG (reference sequence). Trimming shortened V by 4 bases and J by 7 bases, and 13 bases separated the two germline ends. The CDR3 is 12 amino acids. The CDR3 sequence is CAWTRGGNEAFF. CDR3 DNA: TGTGCCTGGACCCGGGGCGGGAATGAAGCTTTCTTT.

This chain joins TRBV2 and TRBJ2-3; D unresolved. V lost 7 bases to trimming and J lost 14 bases, with 16 bases between them. The CDR3 loop spans 11 amino acids. Germline V gene sequence: CDR1 SNHLY, CDR2 FYNNEI. Here the CDR3 reads CASMDGFASYF. The CDR3 DNA reads as TGTGCCAGCATGGACGGCTTCGCTTCGTATTTT.

The chain employs TRBV6-1 and TRBJ1-3; unclear D gene. This CDR3 contains 13 residues. Deletions cut 8 bases from V and 4 bases from J, with 12 bases between. The germline V gene encodes CDR1 MNHNS and CDR2 SASEGT. CDR3 amino acids: CASGWVSGNTIYF. The CDR3 DNA sequence: TGTGCCAGCGGGTGGGTCTCAGGAAACACCATATATTTT.

The chain carries TRBV6-5 and TRBJ1-4; 8 bases fit TRBD1. Unmatched junction bases numbered 10, after V lost 6 bases and J lost 10 bases. The CDR3 has 14 residues. Per germline, CDR1 MNHEY and CDR2 SVGAGI. CDR3 amino acids: CASREGAGGGKLFF. The CDR3 DNA reads TGTGCCAGCAGAGAGGGGGCAGGGGGCGGAAAACTGTTTTTT.

CDR3 in DNA: TGTGCCAGCAAGCGGGGGGGCGGAACAGATACGCAGTATTTT. It yields the protein CASKRGGGTDTQYF. The chain is built from TRBV14 and TRBJ2-3, with 10 bases matching TRBD2. V shed 7 bases and J 3 bases; nucleotides not matched to a gene: 4. This CDR3 region has 14 residues. Germline V gene data show CDR1 as SGHDN and CDR2 as FVKESK. The full variable domain, with the rest looked up from reference TRBV14 and TRBJ2-3, is EAGVTQFPSHSVIEKGQTVTLRCDPISGHDNLYWYRRVMGKEIKFLLHFVKESKQDESGMPNNRFLAERTGGTYSTLKVQPAELEDSGVYFCASKRGGGTDTQYFGPGTRLTVL.

This rearrangement joins TRBV6-5 to TRBJ1-1; 7 bases are a match to TRBD1. The CDR3 has 13 residues. V dropped 8 bases and J dropped 5; count of bases not matched to a gene: 8. The V gene's germline CDR1 is MNHEY and CDR2 SVGAGI. The CDR3 DNA reads TGTGCCAGCTATAGGGGGCGGGGGACTGAAGCTTTCTTT. Encoded protein: CASYRGRGTEAFF.

There are a few counts of this clone. The genes are TRBV7-9 and TRBJ2-3; D remains unclear. CDR1 is SEHNR, CDR2 FQNEAQ, per germline (reference sequence). Trimming pared 1 base from V and 2 bases from J, leaving 7 bases between. The CDR3 contains 14 residues. CDR3 nucleotide sequence: TGTGCCAGCAGCTTAGAAGTCTTCACAGATACGCAGTATTTT. Translated, it gives CASSLEVFTDTQYF.

This chain joins TRBV6-6 and TRBJ2-7; 10 bases match TRBD1. The trim removed 2 bases at V and 5 bases at J, leaving 3 bases unmatched. The CDR3 runs to 14 residues. Germline lookup yields CDR1 MNHNY and CDR2 SVGAGI (reference sequence). CDR3 in DNA: TGTGCCAGCAGTTACGGACAGGGGGTCGACGAGCAGTACTTC. Amino acids: CASSYGQGVDEQYF.

The gene calls are TRBV5-1 and TRBJ2-7, with a possible D match to TRBD2 (5 bases). Germline loops: CDR1 SGHRS, CDR2 YFSETQ. CDR3 length: 15 residues. Trimming pared 0 bases from V and 3 bases from J, leaving 13 bases between. DNA of the CDR3: TGCGCCAGCAGCTTGGGAGGGAGTGGGTACTACGAGCAGTACTTC. Its translation is CASSLGGSGYYEQYF.

A few counts support this clone. The chain has TRBV27 and TRBJ1-5; 8 positions agree with TRBD1. This CDR3 spans 15 amino acids. Germline trimming cut 0 bases from V and 2 bases from J; bases unmatched to any gene: 0. Germline V gene sequence: CDR1 MNHEY, CDR2 SMNVEV (reference sequence). CDR3 in amino acids: CASSLSGQGNQPQHF. In DNA form, the CDR3 reads TGTGCCAGCAGTTTATCGGGACAGGGCAATCAGCCCCAGCATTTT.

V gene TRBV11-2 combines with J gene TRBJ2-3; 9 nucleotides agree with TRBD1. The V and J ends lost 4 bases and 12 bases, in that order; junction bases with no gene match: 8. Looked up from germline, CDR1 is SGHAT and CDR2 is FQNNGV. This CDR3 is built from 13 residues. CDR3 DNA sequence: TGTGCCAGCAGCTCAGATACAGGGGGCGCTCAGTATTTT. This sequence encodes CASSSDTGGAQYF.

This clone was picked up a small number of times. The chain links TRBV7-9 to TRBJ1-3, with a possible D match to TRBD1 (6 bases). This CDR3 is built from 14 residues. In germline, CDR1 is SEHNR, CDR2 FQNEAQ (reference sequence). V dropped 4 bases and J dropped 1 base, with 8 bases sitting between them. The CDR3 coding sequence is TGTGCCAGCAGCTCTACAGGGTCTGGAAACACCATATATTTT. This sequence encodes CASSSTGSGNTIYF.

The gene calls are TRBV28 and TRBJ2-7; D gene unclear. V gave up 6 bases and J gave up 2 bases, with 23 bases separating them. CDR3 length: 17 amino acids. Germline V lookup: CDR1 MDHEN, CDR2 SYDVKM. CDR3 amino acids: CASRSSVENWSPYEQYF. DNA of the CDR3: TGTGCCAGCAGGTCATCCGTGGAAAACTGGAGCCCCTACGAGCAGTACTTC.

The J gene is TRBJ2-7, the V gene TRBV4-2, with D possibly being TRBD2 (5 bases). The CDR3 extends over 15 amino acids. The V end lost 0 bases, the J end lost 2 bases, and 11 bases lay between the germline ends. Germline values: CDR1 LGHNA, CDR2 YNFKEQ. The CDR3 sequence: CASSQDQDSAYEQYF. As DNA, the CDR3 is TGTGCCAGCAGCCAAGACCAGGACTCAGCCTACGAGCAGTACTTC.

The chain uses TRBV11-2 and TRBJ2-7; TRBD1 agrees at 8 bases. The CDR3 contains 18 residues. V lost 1 base to trimming and J lost 7 bases; unmatched junction nucleotides: 18. The germline V gene has CDR1 SGHAT and CDR2 FQNNGV. The CDR3 bases are TGTGCCAGCAGCTTAGTCTCCCCTACAGGGGGAGTATCGGGTGAGCAGTACTTC. It specifies CASSLVSPTGGVSGEQYF.

The chain couples TRBV6-1 to TRBJ1-3; D is perhaps TRBD1 (5 bases). Germline-derived CDR1 and CDR2 are MNHNS and SASEGT. V lost 7 bases, J lost 1 base, and 14 bases lay in between. The CDR3 consists of 15 residues. The CDR3 DNA is TGTGCCAGCACGGTTCTGGGGGGATCTGGAAACACCATATATTTT. This gives the protein CASTVLGGSGNTIYF.

The J gene is TRBJ2-1, the V gene TRBV27; no reliable D call. The ends were cut back, 4 bases at V and 6 bases at J, with 22 bases in the middle. There are 17 residues in the CDR3. From germline, CDR1 is MNHEY and CDR2 SMNVEV (reference sequence). CDR3 residues: CASSSTATGYVFNEQFF. The CDR3 nucleotides are TGTGCCAGCAGTTCCACAGCGACGGGTTACGTGTTCAATGAGCAGTTCTTC.